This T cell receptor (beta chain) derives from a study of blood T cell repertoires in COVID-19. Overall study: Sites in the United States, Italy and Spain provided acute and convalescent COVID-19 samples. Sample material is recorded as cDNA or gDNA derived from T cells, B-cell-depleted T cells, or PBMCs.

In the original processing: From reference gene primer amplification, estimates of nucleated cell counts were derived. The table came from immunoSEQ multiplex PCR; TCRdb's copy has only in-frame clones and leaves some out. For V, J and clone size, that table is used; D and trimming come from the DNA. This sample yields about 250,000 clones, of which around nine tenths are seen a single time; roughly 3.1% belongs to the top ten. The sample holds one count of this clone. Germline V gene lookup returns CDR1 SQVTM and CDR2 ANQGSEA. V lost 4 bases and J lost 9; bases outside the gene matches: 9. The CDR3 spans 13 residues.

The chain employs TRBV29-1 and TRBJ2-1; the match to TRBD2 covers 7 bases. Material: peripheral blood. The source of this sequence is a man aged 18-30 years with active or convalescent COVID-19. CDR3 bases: TGCAGCGTTGTTCTCGGCGGGAGCGGTGAGCAGTTCTTC. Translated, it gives CSVVLGGSGEQFF.